These T cell receptor beta chains were read from a single sample in a study of a mutant IDH1 vaccine in newly diagnosed glioma. Method: immunoSEQ multiplex PCR; TCRdb's copy keeps in-frame clones and lacks some. The sample includes approximately 76,000 clones, about 91% of them seen just once. No antigens are known for them. Sequences were derived from PBMCs, sampled from a glioma patient whose treatment included an IDH1 peptide vaccine. Every receptor here comes from a woman between 50 and 59 years old with glioma. CDR3s include the opening cysteine and the closing phenylalanine or tryptophan. The D gene is left open where the match is weak. Where a row states a size, it is once, few, many or the class of an expanded clone; other rows omit it.

cdr3_length	d_call	clone_size	v_call	j_call	cdr3_nt	cdr3_aa
18	NA	once	TRBV5-1	TRBJ2-7	TGCGCCAGCAGCTTTCCCCGGGACTGGTCTCCTAATAGACACGAGCAGTACTTC	CASSFPRDWSPNRHEQYF
15	TRBD2	NA	TRBV7-9	TRBJ2-7	TGTGCCAGCAGCTTAGTTGCGGGAGATCCCTACGAGCAGTACTTC	CASSLVAGDPYEQYF
16	NA	NA	TRBV9	TRBJ2-6	TGTGCCAGCAGCGGAGTCCGAATGGCTGGGGCCAACGTCCTGACTTTC	CASSGVRMAGANVLTF
12	NA	few	TRBV10-2	TRBJ2-5	TGCGCCACAAGGGGTGCCCAAGAGACCCAGTACTTC	CATRGAQETQYF
15	NA	NA	TRBV19	TRBJ2-1	TGTGCCAGTAGCCCGGTCTCAGCGGCCAACAATGAGCAGTTCTTC	CASSPVSAANNEQFF
14	NA	few	TRBV30	TRBJ1-5	TGTGCCTGGAATACTCAGGGGAAGAGTCAGCCCCAGCATTTT	CAWNTQGKSQPQHF
11	TRBD1	NA	TRBV20-1	TRBJ2-1	TGCAGTGCTCCAGGGGGCCGGGAGCAGTTCTTC	CSAPGGREQFF
15	TRBD2	once	TRBV7-9	TRBJ2-7	TGTGCCAGCAGCTCTCTAGCGGGAGCTGGCTACGAGCAGTACTTC	CASSSLAGAGYEQYF
13	NA	NA	TRBV7-3	TRBJ1-1	TGTGCCAGCAGCTCCCAGGTTAACACTGAAGCTTTCTTT	CASSSQVNTEAFF
10	NA	NA	TRBV9	TRBJ1-3	TGTGCCAGCAGCGGAAACACCATATATTTT	CASSGNTIYF
13	NA	NA	TRBV7-8	TRBJ2-5	TGTGCCAGCACCGGGCGGTTTTTAGAGACCCAGTACTTC	CASTGRFLETQYF
14	TRBD2	NA	TRBV6-4	TRBJ2-3	TGTGCCAGCAAGCGGGAGGCGTACACAGATACGCAGTATTTT	CASKREAYTDTQYF
13	NA	NA	TRBV4-1	TRBJ2-3	TGCGCCAGCAGCCAAGATGAGCGAGATACGCAGTATTTT	CASSQDERDTQYF
14	TRBD1	NA	TRBV5-1	TRBJ2-2	TGCGCCAGCAGCTTACAGGGGGCAGACGGGGAGCTGTTTTTT	CASSLQGADGELFF
15	TRBD2	NA	TRBV5-6	TRBJ2-7	TGTGCCAGCAGCGCGACTAGCGGGAACCCCTACGAGCAGTACTTC	CASSATSGNPYEQYF
15	TRBD1	once	TRBV19	TRBJ2-1	TGTGCCAGTAGGGTCGACAGGGGGAGCTACAATGAGCAGTTCTTC	CASRVDRGSYNEQFF
14	TRBD1	NA	TRBV9	TRBJ2-3	TGTGCCAGCAGCGTTCGGGACAGCACAGATGCGCAGTATTTT	CASSVRDSTDAQYF
14	NA	once	TRBV10-3	TRBJ1-1	TGTGCCATCAGTATTGAACGGGTGGAAACTGAAGCTTTCTTT	CAISIERVETEAFF
16	TRBD2	NA	TRBV19	TRBJ2-1	TGTGCCAGTAAACTAGCGGGAGGGCCACGGGGCAATGAGCAGTTCTTC	CASKLAGGPRGNEQFF
16	TRBD2	NA	TRBV5-1	TRBJ2-1	TGCGCCAGCAGCTTACCCGGCGGGGGACGCTACAATGAGCAGTTCTTC	CASSLPGGGRYNEQFF
14	NA	NA	TRBV18	TRBJ2-7	TGTGCCAGCTCTGCGGGGACAGCAACCTACGAGCAGTACTTC	CASSAGTATYEQYF
12	NA	NA	TRBV5-1	TRBJ2-2	TGCGCCAGCAGCTTGGAGTGGGGGGAGCTGTTTTTT	CASSLEWGELFF
15	TRBD1	NA	TRBV5-1	TRBJ1-4	TGCGCCAGCAGCCCGGGTGGGACAGGGAGCGAAAAACTGTTTTTT	CASSPGGTGSEKLFF
15	TRBD1	NA	TRBV29-1	TRBJ2-3	TGCAGCTTCAGGGGCCGGACAGGGGCCGAAGATACGCAGTATTTT	CSFRGRTGAEDTQYF
12	NA	NA	TRBV10-3	TRBJ2-1	TGTGCCATCAGTGAGGGGAATCCTGAGCAGTTCTTC	CAISEGNPEQFF
14	TRBD2	NA	TRBV10-3	TRBJ2-7	TGTGCCATCAGTGAAGGACTAGCGGGATACGAGCAGTACTTC	CAISEGLAGYEQYF
16	TRBD1	NA	TRBV10-3	TRBJ2-2	TGTGCCATCAGTGACACCGGGACAGCGAACACCGGGGAGCTGTTTTTT	CAISDTGTANTGELFF
14	NA	NA	TRBV6-5	TRBJ2-5	TGTGCCAGCAGTTGGACCCCGTCGCAAGAGACCCAGTACTTC	CASSWTPSQETQYF
15	NA	NA	TRBV12-5	TRBJ1-2	TGTGCTAGTGGTTTGGAGGCTGAGGGTAGGAATGGCTACACCTTC	CASGLEAEGRNGYTF
14	NA	once	TRBV6-5	TRBJ1-1	TGTGCCAGCAGCCGGACCCCAGAGGGGCCTGAAGCTTTCTTT	CASSRTPEGPEAFF
14	TRBD1	NA	TRBV2	TRBJ2-7	TGTGCCAGCAGACCGGGACAGGCCCCCCACGAGCAGTACTTC	CASRPGQAPHEQYF
15	NA	once	TRBV12-1	TRBJ2-4	TGTGCCAGCAGCCTAAACCCTGGGCCCAAAAACATTCAGTACTTC	CASSLNPGPKNIQYF
15	TRBD2	NA	TRBV13	TRBJ2-3	TGTGCCAGCAGCTTAAGGGCGGGAGTAACAGATACGCAGTATTTT	CASSLRAGVTDTQYF
13	TRBD1	NA	TRBV10-3	TRBJ1-2	TGTGCCATCAGTATGACAGGGGGCTATGGCTACACCTTC	CAISMTGGYGYTF
15	NA	NA	TRBV9	TRBJ2-1	TGTGCCAGCAGCGTAGATCCCTTCTCCTACAATGAGCAGTTCTTC	CASSVDPFSYNEQFF
11	NA	NA	TRBV6-1	TRBJ2-1	TGTGCCAGCAGTGGGAGGAATGAGCAGTTCTTC	CASSGRNEQFF
13	NA	NA	TRBV19	TRBJ2-7	TGTGCCAGCCCGGACAGCCAAACCTACGAGCAGTACTTC	CASPDSQTYEQYF
13	NA	NA	TRBV18	TRBJ2-7	TGTGCCAGCTCACCTCGGAACACCTACGAGCAGTACTTC	CASSPRNTYEQYF
16	NA	NA	TRBV11-2	TRBJ2-1	TGTGCCAGCAGCTCCAAGACTAGCAGACAGGGGAATGAGCAGTTCTTC	CASSSKTSRQGNEQFF
14	TRBD1	NA	TRBV5-1	TRBJ2-7	TGCGCCAGCAGCCAGGGACAGGGTATCTACGAGCAGTACTTC	CASSQGQGIYEQYF